This T cell receptor (beta chain) was captured in a study of cytomegalovirus exposure and HLA in healthy donors. About the research overall: About 85 million unique TCRs from HLA-typed donors were held in an early release of data. General study results and limits: High sensitivity and specificity were reportedly achieved when the classifier diagnosed cytomegalovirus status.

With 4 bases removed from V and 0 bases from J, the gap between germline ends came to 3 bases. Germline V lookup: CDR1 SGHRS, CDR2 YFSETQ. This CDR3 comprises 12 residues. Only a few counts were recorded for this clone. The antigen remains undetermined. This PCR relied on a set of 60 Vbeta primers and 13 Jbeta primers. Clones were sequenced by immunoSEQ multiplex PCR, and TCRdb holds only the in-frame ones, with some missing. Here the sample spans approximately 120,000 clones, 81% being singletons. This sequence originates from a woman aged 30 to 39 in good health and CMV-seronegative. V and J are TRBV5-1 and TRBJ2-3; D not certain. Specimen: PBMCs. The DNA for the CDR3 is TGCGCCAGCAGCACTAGCACAGATACGCAGTATTTT. Translation gives CASSTSTDTQYF.